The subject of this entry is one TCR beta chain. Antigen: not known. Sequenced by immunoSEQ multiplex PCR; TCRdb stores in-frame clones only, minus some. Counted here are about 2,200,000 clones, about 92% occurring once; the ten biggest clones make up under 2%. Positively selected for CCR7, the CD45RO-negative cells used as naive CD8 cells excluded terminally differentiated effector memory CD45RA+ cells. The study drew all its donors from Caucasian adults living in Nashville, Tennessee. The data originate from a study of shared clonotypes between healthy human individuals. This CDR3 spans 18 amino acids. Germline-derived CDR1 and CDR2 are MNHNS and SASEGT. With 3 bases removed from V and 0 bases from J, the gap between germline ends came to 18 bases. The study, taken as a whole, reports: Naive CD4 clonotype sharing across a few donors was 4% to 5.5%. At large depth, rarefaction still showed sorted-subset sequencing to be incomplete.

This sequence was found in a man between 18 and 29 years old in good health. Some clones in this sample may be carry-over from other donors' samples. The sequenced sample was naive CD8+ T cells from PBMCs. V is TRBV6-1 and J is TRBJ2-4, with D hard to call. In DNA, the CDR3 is TGTGCCAGCAGTGATCCCAGCGTACGGTACGAAGCCAAAAACATTCAGTACTTC. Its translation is CASSDPSVRYEAKNIQYF.